A selection of T cell receptor beta chains follows, all from one sample in a study of OX40 agonist ivuxolimab in advanced cancers. Assay: immunoSEQ multiplex PCR; the TCRdb copy retains only in-frame clones and omits some. The sample has tens of thousands of clones, around nine tenths seen once. The sample was CD4+ or CD8+ T cells sorted from blood, taken in a trial of the OX40 agonist ivuxolimab. The source of these receptors is an adult with an advanced solid tumor such as melanoma, head and neck, liver or kidney cancer. The CDR3 runs from the conserved cysteine through the conserved F or W. Each record gives: V gene, clone size, J gene, D gene, CDR3 protein, CDR3 DNA. A D gene is named only where the DNA matches it firmly. Clone size appears in some rows only: once, few, many, or a class for an expanded clone.

v_call: TRBV15; clone_size: .; j_call: TRBJ1-2; d_call: .; cdr3_aa: CATSSHRGDGYTF; cdr3_nt: TGTGCCACCAGCAGCCATAGGGGCGATGGCTACACCTTC
v_call: TRBV30; clone_size: .; j_call: TRBJ1-3; d_call: .; cdr3_aa: CAWSSGHFSGNTIYF; cdr3_nt: TGTGCCTGGAGTTCCGGACACTTCTCTGGAAACACCATATATTTT
v_call: TRBV5-5; clone_size: .; j_call: TRBJ2-7; d_call: .; cdr3_aa: CASSSWTQAYEQYF; cdr3_nt: TGTGCCAGCAGCTCCTGGACCCAAGCCTACGAGCAGTACTTC
v_call: TRBV9; clone_size: .; j_call: TRBJ1-2; d_call: .; cdr3_aa: CASSPQHSSYGYTF; cdr3_nt: TGTGCCAGCAGCCCCCAGCACTCCTCCTATGGCTACACCTTC
v_call: TRBV5-1; clone_size: .; j_call: TRBJ1-1; d_call: .; cdr3_aa: CASSLIPGKYTEAFF; cdr3_nt: TGCGCCAGCAGCTTAATCCCGGGGAAGTACACTGAAGCTTTCTTT
v_call: TRBV28; clone_size: once; j_call: TRBJ2-7; d_call: .; cdr3_aa: CASSLGGRRYEQYF; cdr3_nt: TGTGCCAGCAGTTTGGGCGGACGGCGGTACGAGCAGTACTTC
v_call: TRBV11-2; clone_size: .; j_call: TRBJ2-4; d_call: .; cdr3_aa: CASSLGQANKNIQYF; cdr3_nt: TGTGCCAGCAGCTTAGGCCAGGCCAACAAAAACATTCAGTACTTC
v_call: TRBV6-1; clone_size: .; j_call: TRBJ2-7; d_call: .; cdr3_aa: CASKEGILSYEQYF; cdr3_nt: TGTGCCAGCAAGGAGGGTATCCTCTCCTACGAGCAGTACTTC
v_call: TRBV6-5; clone_size: .; j_call: TRBJ2-3; d_call: .; cdr3_aa: CASSPGRGSTDTQYF; cdr3_nt: TGTGCCAGCAGCCCCGGTCGGGGGAGCACAGATACGCAGTATTTT
v_call: TRBV5-1; clone_size: few; j_call: TRBJ2-5; d_call: TRBD2; cdr3_aa: CASSSAGGRETQYF; cdr3_nt: TGCGCCAGCAGCTCGGCGGGGGGCCGGGAGACCCAGTACTTC